The TCR beta chain described here comes from a study of regulatory T cells in long-lasting Graves disease. As for the study in general: Prior antithyroid drug treatment in newly diagnosed Graves' patients lasted under 3 months.

The time point is: newly diagnosed GD, antithyroid drugs for less than 3 months. From PBMCs, RNA was extracted and then used to make the TCR library. This clonotype came up a few times. Through Arm-PCR of CDR3 regions and iRepertoire HTBI primers, TCR beta libraries were built. One entry per CDR3 protein, called by TCRdb with MiXCR from the multiplex PCR reads. The sample lists 400,000 to 500,000 distinct CDR3 sequences, approximately 15% occurring once. This sample also belongs to another study, concerning T cells in Graves' hyperthyroidism and ophthalmopathy.

Material: peripheral blood mononuclear cells (PBMCs), obtained at new diagnosis, from a patient treated with antithyroid drugs. This clonotype was sampled from a woman between 45 and 60 years old with Graves disease.

This CDR3 is CASSNRDSSYNEQFF. CDR3 DNA: TGTGCCAGCAGTAACCGGGACAGCTCCTACAATGAGCAGTTCTTC. The chain combines TRBV6-1 with TRBJ2-1; TRBD1 matches 7 bases. V shed 5 bases, J shed 0 bases, and the junction held 4 bases outside the gene matches. The CDR3 length is 15 residues. Germline loops: CDR1 MNHNS, CDR2 SASEGT.